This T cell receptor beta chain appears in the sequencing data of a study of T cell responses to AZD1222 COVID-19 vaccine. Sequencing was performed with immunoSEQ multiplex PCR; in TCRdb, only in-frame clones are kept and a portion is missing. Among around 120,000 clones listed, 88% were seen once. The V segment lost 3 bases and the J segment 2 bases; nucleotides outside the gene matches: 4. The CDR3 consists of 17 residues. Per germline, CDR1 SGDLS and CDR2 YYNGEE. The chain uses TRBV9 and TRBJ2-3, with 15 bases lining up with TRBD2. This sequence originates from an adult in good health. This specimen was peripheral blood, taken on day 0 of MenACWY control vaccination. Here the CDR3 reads CASSGGLAGGNTDTQYF. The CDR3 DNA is TGTGCCAGCAGCGGAGGACTAGCGGGAGGGAACACAGATACGCAGTATTTT.